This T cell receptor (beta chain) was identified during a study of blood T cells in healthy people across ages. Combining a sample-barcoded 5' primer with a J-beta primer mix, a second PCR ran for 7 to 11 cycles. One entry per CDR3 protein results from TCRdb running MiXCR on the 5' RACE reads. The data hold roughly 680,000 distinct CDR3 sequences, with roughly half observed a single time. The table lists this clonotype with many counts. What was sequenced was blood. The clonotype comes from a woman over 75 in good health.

CDR3 sequence: CASSLTPTVDTQYF. The CDR3 nucleotides are TGTGCCAGCAGCTTAACGCCCACAGTGGATACGCAGTATTTT. The chain employs TRBV7-3 and TRBJ2-3, with D unclear. Germline-derived CDR1 and CDR2 are SGHTA and FQGTGA. V lost 0 bases and J lost 6, with 10 bases in between. The CDR3 is 14 amino acids.